The sequence of this T cell receptor beta chain was determined in a study of cytotoxic CD8 clonotypes in ibrutinib-treated CLL. Background on the study: Once patients had received a median 12 months of treatment, range 6 to 36, response samples were obtained. Study conclusions and caveats: Stable or contracted on treatment, public clonotypes were also uncommon.

CDR3 length: 12 residues. V was cut by 2 bases and J by 5 bases, with 6 bases left in between. Germline V gene sequence: CDR1 MNHEY, CDR2 SVGAGI. Sequencing was designed to attain a depth spanning 1 in 200,000 to 1 in 1 million T cells. The table came from immunoSEQ multiplex PCR; TCRdb's copy has only in-frame clones and leaves some out. Of approximately 100,000 clones in the sample, roughly four fifths were seen once. Of note for this clone: Antigen: not known.

The chain is built from TRBV6-5 and TRBJ1-2, with a possible D match to TRBD1 (6 bases). The sequence derives from a human donor with chronic lymphocytic leukemia. The sample here was PBMCs, taken after 24 months of ibrutinib treatment. This CDR3 reads CASSYGQYGYTF. The CDR3 region has the DNA TGTGCCAGCAGTTACGGACAGTATGGCTACACCTTC.